This T cell receptor (beta chain) comes out of a study of shared clonotypes between healthy human individuals. Clones were sequenced by immunoSEQ multiplex PCR, and TCRdb holds only the in-frame ones, with some missing. The table includes 450,000 to 500,000 clones, roughly 85% detected once. This CDR3 has 13 amino acids. V dropped 5 bases and J dropped 6; count of bases not matched to a gene: 3. The germline V gene encodes CDR1 SGHTA and CDR2 FQGTGA. Concerning this clone itself: The antigen is undetermined.

Study-wide results and limits: Specimens sampled were limited to blood, with tissue repertoires likely differing.

V gene TRBV7-3 combines with J gene TRBJ2-1; 8 nucleotides agree with TRBD2. Sequencing input: PBMCs. This clonotype was obtained from a woman aged 40 to 55 in good health. Some clones in this sample may be carry-over from other donors' samples. CDR3 loop: CASSATSVNEQFF. CDR3 sequence (DNA): TGTGCCAGCAGCGCGACTAGCGTCAATGAGCAGTTCTTC. The full variable domain, with the rest looked up from reference TRBV7-3 and TRBJ2-1, is GAGVSQTPSNKVTEKGKYVELRCDPISGHTALYWYRQSLGQGPEFLIYFQGTGAADDSGLPNDRFFAVRPEGSVSTLKIQRTERGDSAVYLCASSATSVNEQFFGPGTRLTVL.